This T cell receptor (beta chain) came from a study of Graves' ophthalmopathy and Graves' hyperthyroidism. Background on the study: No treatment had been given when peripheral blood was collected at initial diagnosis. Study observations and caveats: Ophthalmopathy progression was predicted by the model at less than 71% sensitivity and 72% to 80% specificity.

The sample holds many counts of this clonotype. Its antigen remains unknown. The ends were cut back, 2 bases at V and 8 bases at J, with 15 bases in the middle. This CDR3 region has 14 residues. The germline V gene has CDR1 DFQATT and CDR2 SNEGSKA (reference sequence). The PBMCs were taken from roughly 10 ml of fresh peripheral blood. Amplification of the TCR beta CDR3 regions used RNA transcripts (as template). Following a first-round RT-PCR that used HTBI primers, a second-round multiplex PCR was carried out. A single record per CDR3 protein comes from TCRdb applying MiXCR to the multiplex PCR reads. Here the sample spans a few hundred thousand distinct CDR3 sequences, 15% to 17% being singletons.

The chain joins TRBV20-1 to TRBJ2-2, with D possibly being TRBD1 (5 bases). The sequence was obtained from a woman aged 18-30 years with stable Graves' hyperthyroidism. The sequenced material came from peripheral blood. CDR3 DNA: TGCAGTGCTAGAAACAGGTGGAGAGAGGGGGAGCTGTTTTTT. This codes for CSARNRWREGELFF.